The subject of this entry is one T cell receptor beta chain. The antigen is not known. Germline V gene data show CDR1 as SNHLY and CDR2 as FYNNEI. The CDR3 has 11 residues. V dropped 8 bases and J dropped 5 bases, with 9 bases sitting between them. The method was immunoSEQ multiplex PCR; TCRdb's version includes in-frame clones alone and lacks a portion of them. Among 2.3 million or so clones listed, 85% to 95% were seen once. This entry comes from a study of shared clonotypes between healthy human individuals. Whole-study context: Used for every donor were three CD4 naive, three CD4 memory, two CD8 naive and one CD8 memory plate. Study findings and constraints: Only blood was sampled, and tissue TCR repertoires likely differ from blood ones.

The receptor's source is a man in his late teens or twenties in good health. Some clones in this sample may be carry-over from other donors' samples. Sequencing was performed on naive CD4+ T cells from PBMCs. Documented subset: CD45RA+ positively selected. V usage is TRBV2 and J usage is TRBJ2-5; perhaps D is TRBD1 or TRBD2 (5 bases each). CDR3 bases: TGTGCCAGCGGGGGTAGGGAGACCCAGTACTTC. This translates into CASGGRETQYF.